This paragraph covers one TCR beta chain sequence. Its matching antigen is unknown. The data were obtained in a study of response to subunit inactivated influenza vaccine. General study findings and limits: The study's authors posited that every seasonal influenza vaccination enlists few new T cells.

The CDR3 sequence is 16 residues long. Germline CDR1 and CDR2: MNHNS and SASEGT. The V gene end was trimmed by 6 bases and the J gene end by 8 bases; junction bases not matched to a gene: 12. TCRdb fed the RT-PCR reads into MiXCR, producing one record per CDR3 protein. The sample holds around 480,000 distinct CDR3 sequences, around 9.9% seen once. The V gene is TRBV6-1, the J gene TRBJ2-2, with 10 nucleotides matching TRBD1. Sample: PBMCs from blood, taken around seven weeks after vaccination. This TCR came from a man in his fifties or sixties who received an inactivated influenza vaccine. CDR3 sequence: CASRPHAGTGEGELFF. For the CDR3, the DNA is TGTGCCAGCAGGCCCCACGCCGGGACAGGGGAGGGGGAGCTGTTTTTT.